Detailed here is one T cell receptor beta chain. Its antigen is undetermined. The data stem from a study of T cell responses to AZD1222 COVID-19 vaccine. Sequencing used immunoSEQ multiplex PCR; TCRdb keeps in-frame clones, though not all of them. The table includes fewer than 85,000 clones, about four fifths detected once. Per the germline V gene, CDR1 is KGHSH and CDR2 is LQKENI. V lost 5 bases to trimming and J lost 6 bases, with 17 bases between them. The CDR3 length is 14 residues. Study-level points and caveats: Clonal diversity was possibly underestimated; the donors were predominantly white British and more often female.

The sample consisted of peripheral blood, taken 28 days after the second AZD1222 dose. The V call is TRBV18, the J call TRBJ2-7, with unresolved D. The clonotype originates from an adult who received the AZD1222 COVID-19 vaccine. CDR3 in DNA: TGTGCCAGCTCATTGAGAGAAAATGGCTTCGAGCAGTACTTC. Amino acids: CASSLRENGFEQYF.